The clone carrying this T cell receptor beta chain was seen at least ten times. The record originates from a study of neurological immune-mediated disorders. TCRdb recomputed calls from the 5' RACE reads with MiXCR, one row per CDR3 protein. The sample includes 77,000 or so distinct CDR3 sequences, about 9.5% of them seen just once. The CDR3 runs 16 residues. Trimming at V came to 1 base and at J to 7 bases, leaving 13 bases not matched to a gene. In germline, CDR1 is MNHEY, CDR2 SVGAGI. The sample taken for sequencing was PBMCs. This TCR was recovered from a man aged 50-59 years in good health. The chain uses TRBV6-5 and TRBJ2-7; 7 bases map to TRBD1. The CDR3 spells CASSYYRGTSVSEQYF. The CDR3 region has the DNA TGTGCCAGCAGTTACTACAGGGGAACATCCGTCAGTGAGCAGTACTTC.